This T cell receptor beta chain was recovered during a study of Ad26.COV2.S vaccination and SARS-CoV-2 variants (TCRdb year 2021). For context, the study as a whole: Donors in the vaccine arm were drawn from COV1001, a multicentre, randomized, double-blind, placebo-controlled phase I-IIa trial testing Ad26.COV2.S in healthy adults. Ad26.COV2.S was given intramuscularly at 5x10^10 or 1x10^11 viral particles, as a single shot or as two shots 56 days apart. TCRbeta repertoire sequencing was used to assess the specificity and breadth of SARS-CoV-2-reactive T cell receptors after Ad26.COV2.S vaccination. A total of around 32 samples were included in the TCR-sequenced set, comprising 19 Ad26.COV2.S vaccine recipients, 5 placebo recipients and 8 SARS-CoV-2 convalescent individuals. Trial participants were randomized into five groups of five: low-dose or high-dose Ad26.COV2.S given once or twice, or placebo on both occasions. Investigators remained blinded to trial group allocation during experiments and outcome assessment. What the work shows at the level of the full study, not this receptor alone: Ad26.COV2.S recipients had higher spike-specific TCR breadth than placebo recipients (P = 0.0014). Comparable non-spike TCR breadth was observed between vaccine and placebo recipients, consistent with only spike being contained in the vaccine. After vaccination, spike-specific CD8+ and CD4+ T cell responses were reported to show substantial breadth. The study lacked the statistical power to compare responses across vaccine doses or regimens. The authors noted that the TCR breadth and depth analyses may have underestimated total T cell responses.

The immunoSEQ Assay was the method used to sequence TCRbeta CDR3 regions. After extraction, genomic DNA underwent amplification by bias-controlled multiplex PCR, followed by high-throughput sequencing. From the authors' description of their analysis: Collapsing and filtering of sequences were performed to quantify the absolute abundance of each unique TCRbeta CDR3 region. T cell fraction was estimated by normalizing TCRbeta template counts to usable DNA, which was measured by amplifying reference genes present in all nucleated cells. Repertoire TCRs were annotated as SARS-CoV-2-specific when V gene, CDR3 amino acid sequence and J gene were exactly matched to a known reactive TCR set. The reference SARS-CoV-2 TCR set was derived from MIRA and filtered for enrichment in COVID-19-positive ImmuneCODE repertoires, a step that removed public or cross-reactive TCRs. Drawing on the MIRA antigens, annotated TCRs were analysed further at the level of specific ORF or position within ORF. Depth was the summed frequency of annotated unique rearrangements, while breadth was defined as annotated unique rearrangements over total unique productive rearrangements. Two-sided Wilcoxon rank-sum tests were applied when comparing TCR breadth between groups. This is the immuneACCESS table as TCRdb keeps it, with only in-frame sequences that have V and J called. A part of the clones is gone; compared with another copy, unresolved V genes explain less than half, and the rest is unexplained. The V and J calls and clone size come from that table; D and trimming were worked out from the DNA. The sample table records over 300,000 clones; roughly 80% of these occur just once. The top ten clones comprise 7.4% of the sample.

The cysteine opens and the phenylalanine closes a CDR3 of 15 amino acids. Of the read, only the CDR3 DNA is kept; its 45 bases are in frame from base 1. CDR1 and CDR2, per the germline V gene (reference sequence), are SEHNR and FQNEAQ. Trimmed from V: 5 bases; trimmed from J: 1 base; junction bases lacking a gene match: 7. Reading the label with the study, this specimen's treatment or condition is: 15 to 20 received Ad26.COV2.S at low or high dose, single or two shots; 5 received placebo; per-sample allocation not given. Repertoires of vaccine and placebo recipients were sequenced from samples taken on day 63 after the first injection. Between 29 July and 7 August 2020, Cohort 1b enrolled 25 adults aged 18-55 years at one site in Boston, USA. As a vaccine, Ad26.COV2.S was a replication-incompetent adenovirus type 26 vector that expressed a prefusion-stabilized SARS-CoV-2 spike protein derived from the original Wuhan strain.

Notes on this clone: Its antigen is unknown. Nothing much larger sits one base from this clone, and base qualities are not available.

The source of this sequence is a person between 18 and 65 years old who received the Ad26.COV2.S COVID-19 vaccine or a placebo. The specimen was peripheral blood, collected in a trial of Ad26.COV2.S vaccine versus placebo. The sequence is built from TRBV7-9 and TRBJ2-7, with 8 junctional bases fitting TRBD2. The nucleotide sequence is given as TGTGCCAGCAGCCCCGGGGGGGAACTTTCCTACGAGCAGTACTTC. It codes for CASSPGGELSYEQYF.